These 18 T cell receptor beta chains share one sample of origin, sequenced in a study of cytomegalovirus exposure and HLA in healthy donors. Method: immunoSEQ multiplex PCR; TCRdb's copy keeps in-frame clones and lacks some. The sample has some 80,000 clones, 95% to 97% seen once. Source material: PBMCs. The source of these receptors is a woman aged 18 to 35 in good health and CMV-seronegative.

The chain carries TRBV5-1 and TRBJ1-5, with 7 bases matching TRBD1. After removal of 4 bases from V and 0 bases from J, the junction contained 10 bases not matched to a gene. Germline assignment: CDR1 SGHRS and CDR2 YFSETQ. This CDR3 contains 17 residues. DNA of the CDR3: TGCGCCAGCAGCCTGGGACCAGGGGGGTATAGCAATCAGCCCCAGCATTTT. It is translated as CASSLGPGGYSNQPQHF.

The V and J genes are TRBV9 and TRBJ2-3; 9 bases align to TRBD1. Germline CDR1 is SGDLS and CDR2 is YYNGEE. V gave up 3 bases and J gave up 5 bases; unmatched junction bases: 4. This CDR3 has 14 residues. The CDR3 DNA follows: TGTGCCAGCAGCGCGGGACAGGGCAGAGATACGCAGTATTTT. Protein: CASSAGQGRDTQYF.

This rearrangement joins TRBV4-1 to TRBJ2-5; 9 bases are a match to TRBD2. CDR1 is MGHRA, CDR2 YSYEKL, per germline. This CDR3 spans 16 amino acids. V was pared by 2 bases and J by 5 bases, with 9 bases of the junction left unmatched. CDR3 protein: CASSQPSGTIVETQYF. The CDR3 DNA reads TGCGCCAGCAGCCAACCTAGCGGGACTATCGTGGAGACCCAGTACTTC.

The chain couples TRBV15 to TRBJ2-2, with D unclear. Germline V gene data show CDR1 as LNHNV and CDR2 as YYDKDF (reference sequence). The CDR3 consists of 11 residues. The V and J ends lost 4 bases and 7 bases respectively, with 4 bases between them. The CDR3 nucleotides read TGTGCCACCAGCACCCTCGGGGAGCTGTTTTTT. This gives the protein CATSTLGELFF.

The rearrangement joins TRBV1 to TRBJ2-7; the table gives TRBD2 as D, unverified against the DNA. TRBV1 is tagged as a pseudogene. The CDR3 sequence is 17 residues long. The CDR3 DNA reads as TGCACCAGCAGCCAAGAATCGCTAGCGGGCGTCCGTTACGAGCAGTACTTC. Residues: CTSSQESLAGVRYEQYF.

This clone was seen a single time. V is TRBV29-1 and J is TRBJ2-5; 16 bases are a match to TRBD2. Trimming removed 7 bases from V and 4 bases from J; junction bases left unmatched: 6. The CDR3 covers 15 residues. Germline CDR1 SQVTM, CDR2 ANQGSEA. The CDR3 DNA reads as TGCAGCGGGGGACTAGCGGGAGGGCCACGAGAGACCCAGTACTTC. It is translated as CSGGLAGGPRETQYF.

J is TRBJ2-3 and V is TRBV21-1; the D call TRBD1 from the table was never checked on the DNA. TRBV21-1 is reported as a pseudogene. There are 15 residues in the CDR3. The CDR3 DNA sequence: TGTGCCAGCAGCGGATTACAGGGTTGCACAGATACGCAGTATTTT. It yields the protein CASSGLQGCTDTQYF.

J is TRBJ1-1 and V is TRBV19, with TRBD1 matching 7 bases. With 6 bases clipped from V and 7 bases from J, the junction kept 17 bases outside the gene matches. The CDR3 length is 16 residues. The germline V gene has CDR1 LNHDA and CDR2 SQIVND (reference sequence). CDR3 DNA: TGTGCCAGTAGCGAGACAGGGTCCCTGGGGATGGTTGAAGCTTTCTTT. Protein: CASSETGSLGMVEAFF. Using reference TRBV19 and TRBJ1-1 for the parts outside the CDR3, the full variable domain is DGGITQSPKYLFRKEGQNVTLSCEQNLNHDAMYWYRQDPGQGLRLIYYSQIVNDFQKGDIAEGYSVSREKKESFPLTVTSAQKNPTAFYLCASSETGSLGMVEAFFGQGTRLTVV.

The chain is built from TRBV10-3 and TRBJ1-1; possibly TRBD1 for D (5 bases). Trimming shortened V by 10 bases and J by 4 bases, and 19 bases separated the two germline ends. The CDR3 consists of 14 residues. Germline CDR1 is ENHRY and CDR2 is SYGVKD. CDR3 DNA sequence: TGTGCCACGATTTCTTGGGGGGGTCCCACTGAAGCTTTCTTT. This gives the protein CATISWGGPTEAFF.

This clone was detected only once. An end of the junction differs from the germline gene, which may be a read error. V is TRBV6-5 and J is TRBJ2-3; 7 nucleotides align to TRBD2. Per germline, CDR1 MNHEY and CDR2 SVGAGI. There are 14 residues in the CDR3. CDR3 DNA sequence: TGCGCCGCGGGGAGGCGGGAGCTTGCAGATACGCAGTATTTT. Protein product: CAAGRRELADTQYF.

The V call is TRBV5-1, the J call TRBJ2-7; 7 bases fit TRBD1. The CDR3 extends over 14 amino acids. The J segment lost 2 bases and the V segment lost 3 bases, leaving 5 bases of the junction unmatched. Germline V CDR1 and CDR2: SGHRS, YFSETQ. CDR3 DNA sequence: TGCGCCAGCAGCTCGCTCGGACAGGCCTACGAGCAGTACTTC. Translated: CASSSLGQAYEQYF. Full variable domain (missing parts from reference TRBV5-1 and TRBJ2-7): KAGVTQTPRYLIKTRGQQVTLSCSPISGHRSVSWYQQTPGQGLQFLFEYFSETQRNKGNFPGRFSGRQFSNSRSEMNVSTLELGDSALYLCASSSLGQAYEQYFGPGTRLTVT.

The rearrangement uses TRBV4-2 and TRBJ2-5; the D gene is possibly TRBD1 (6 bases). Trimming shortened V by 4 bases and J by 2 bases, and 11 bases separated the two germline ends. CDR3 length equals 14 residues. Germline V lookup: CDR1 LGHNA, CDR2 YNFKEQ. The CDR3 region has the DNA TGTGCCAGCAGCCCGGAAGGGACACAAGAGACCCAGTACTTC. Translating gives CASSPEGTQETQYF.

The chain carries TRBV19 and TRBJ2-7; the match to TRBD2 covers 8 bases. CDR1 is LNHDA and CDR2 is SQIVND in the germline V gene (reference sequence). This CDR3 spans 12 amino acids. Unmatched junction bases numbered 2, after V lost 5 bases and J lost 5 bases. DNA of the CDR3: TGTGCCAGTAGTCCGGGGGGGGACGAGCAGTACTTC. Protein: CASSPGGDEQYF.

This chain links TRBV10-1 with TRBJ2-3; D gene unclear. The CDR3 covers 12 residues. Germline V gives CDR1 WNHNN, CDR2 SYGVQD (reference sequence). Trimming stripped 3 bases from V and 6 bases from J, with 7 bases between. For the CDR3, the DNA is TGCGCCAGCAGTGACCTTTTGGATACGCAGTATTTT. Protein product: CASSDLLDTQYF.

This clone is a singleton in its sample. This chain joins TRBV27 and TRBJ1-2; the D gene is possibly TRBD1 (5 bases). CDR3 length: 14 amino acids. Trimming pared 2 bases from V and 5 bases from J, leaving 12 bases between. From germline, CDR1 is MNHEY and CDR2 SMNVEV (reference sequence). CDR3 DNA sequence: TGTGCCAGCAGTTTAACCGCCGGGGGATATGGCTACACCTTC. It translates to CASSLTAGGYGYTF.

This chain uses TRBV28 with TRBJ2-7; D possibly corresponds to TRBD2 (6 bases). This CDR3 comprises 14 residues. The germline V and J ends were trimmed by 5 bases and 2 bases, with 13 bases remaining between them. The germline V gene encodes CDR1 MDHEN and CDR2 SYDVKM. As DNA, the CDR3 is TGTGCCAGCAGTCCGGGGACTTTACCCTACGAGCAGTACTTC. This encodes CASSPGTLPYEQYF.

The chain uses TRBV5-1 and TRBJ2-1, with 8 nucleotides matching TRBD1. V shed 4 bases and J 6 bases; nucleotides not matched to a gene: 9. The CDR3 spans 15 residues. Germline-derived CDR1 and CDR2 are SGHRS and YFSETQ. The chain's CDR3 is CASSLRTDRANEQFF. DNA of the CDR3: TGCGCCAGCAGCCTGAGGACGGACAGGGCCAATGAGCAGTTCTTC.

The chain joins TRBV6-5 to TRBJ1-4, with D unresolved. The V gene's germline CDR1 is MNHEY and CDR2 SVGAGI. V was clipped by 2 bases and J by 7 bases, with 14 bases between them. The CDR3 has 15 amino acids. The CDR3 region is CASSYDTGVSEKLFF. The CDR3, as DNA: TGTGCCAGCAGTTACGATACGGGAGTGAGTGAAAAACTGTTTTTT.